The 24 T cell receptor beta chains below all came from one sample that was sequenced in a study of human T cells and chemical hapten exposure. The time point here: pre-sensitization, week 0. Treatment here: therapeutic diphenylcyclopropenone sensitization with weekly scalp DPC. Via MiXCR, TCRdb re-called the RACE reads, giving one row per CDR3 protein. The repertoire holds tens of thousands of distinct CDR3 sequences, with around 9.5% as singletons. The sample consisted of whole blood, taken in connection with sensitization to the hapten diphenylcyclopropenone (DPC). The receptors originated from a woman in her 40s with alopecia areata. Some clones in this sample may be carry-over from other donors' samples.

This clonotype has a handful of counts. V usage is TRBV6-5 and J usage is TRBJ2-1, with D tentatively TRBD1 (6 bases). Trimming removed 1 base at V and 7 bases at J, with 23 bases between. Looked up from germline, CDR1 is MNHEY and CDR2 is SVGAGI. There are 18 residues in the CDR3. CDR3 bases: TGTGCCAGCAGTTACTTGCTTAGACCGGGACATACTGCTAATGAGCAGTTCTTC. It is translated as CASSYLLRPGHTANEQFF.

The J gene is TRBJ2-7, the V gene TRBV30; maybe TRBD1 (5 bases). CDR3 length: 11 residues. V gave up 2 bases and J gave up 4 bases, with 6 bases separating them. Germline V gene sequence: CDR1 GTSNPN, CDR2 SVGIG (reference sequence). The CDR3 nucleotides are TGTGCCTGGAGTACAGGATACGAGCAGTACTTC. Its translation is CAWSTGYEQYF.

This clonotype was detected only a few times. The chain couples TRBV4-1 to TRBJ2-3, with D tentatively TRBD2 (5 bases). Germline CDR1 and CDR2: MGHRA and YSYEKL. The V end was cut by 0 bases, the J end by 15 bases, with 16 bases between. This CDR3 has 13 amino acids. The CDR3 spells CASSQDRERPYYF. The CDR3, as DNA: TGCGCCAGCAGCCAAGATCGAGAGCGGCCGTATTATTTT.

V usage is TRBV5-1 and J usage is TRBJ2-5; D ambiguous. Germline V gene lookup returns CDR1 SGHRS and CDR2 YFSETQ. The V end lost 0 bases, the J end lost 5 bases, and 14 bases lay between the germline ends. The CDR3 totals 15 residues. CDR3 in amino acids: CASSLVPGGSETQYF. The CDR3 DNA follows: TGCGCCAGCAGCTTGGTCCCCGGTGGGTCGGAGACCCAGTACTTC.

This clonotype occurred a few times. The V gene is TRBV7-2, the J gene TRBJ2-3; TRBD2 matches at 8 bases. Trimming cost V 4 bases and J 5 bases; bases outside gene matches: 11. There are 16 residues in the CDR3. Germline lookup yields CDR1 SGHTA and CDR2 FQGNSA. This chain's CDR3 is CASSSPPGLGGDTQYF. The DNA for the CDR3 is TGTGCCAGCAGCTCCCCTCCGGGACTAGGGGGAGATACGCAGTATTTT.

In its sample, this clonotype was seen many times. The chain uses TRBV29-1 and TRBJ2-3; a possible D gene is TRBD2 (6 bases). From germline, CDR1 is SQVTM and CDR2 ANQGSEA. The CDR3 extends over 13 amino acids. Deletions cut 8 bases from V and 2 bases from J, with 14 bases between. Here the CDR3 reads CSFGGFNTDTQYF. The DNA for the CDR3 is TGCAGCTTCGGGGGTTTCAACACAGATACGCAGTATTTT.

This clonotype appeared a few times. V gene TRBV5-5 combines with J gene TRBJ1-3; unclear D gene. Germline V gene data show CDR1 as SGHKS and CDR2 as YYEKEE (reference sequence). The V end lost 0 bases, the J end lost 3 bases, and 1 base lay between the germline ends. The CDR3 spans 12 residues. The CDR3 DNA sequence: TGTGCCAGCAGCTTGGATGGAAACACCATATATTTT. This encodes CASSLDGNTIYF. The full variable domain, in which reference TRBV5-5 and TRBJ1-3 provide the parts outside the CDR3, is DAGVTQSPTHLIKTRGQQVTLRCSPISGHKSVSWYQQVLGQGPQFIFQYYEKEERGRGNFPDRFSARQFPNYSSELNVNALLLGDSALYLCASSLDGNTIYFGEGSWLTVV.

This clonotype was recorded many times. The V call is TRBV5-4, the J call TRBJ2-7, with TRBD2 matching over 13 bases. Trimming cost V 4 bases and J 4 bases; bases outside gene matches: 5. CDR1 and CDR2 (germline): SGHNT, YYREEE (reference sequence). The CDR3 is made up of 15 amino acids. CDR3 residues: CASSPGTSGVYEQYF. The CDR3 DNA reads as TGTGCCAGCAGCCCCGGGACTAGCGGGGTATACGAGCAGTACTTC.

This clonotype was seen a few times. The chain's CDR3 is CASSPLGTGDQPQHF. The CDR3 region has the DNA TGTGCCAGTAGTCCGCTCGGGACAGGGGATCAGCCCCAGCATTTT. The V gene is TRBV19, the J gene TRBJ1-5, with TRBD1 matching 10 bases. The germline V gene has CDR1 LNHDA and CDR2 SQIVND (reference sequence). The CDR3 contains 15 residues. Losses at the gene ends were 5 bases for V and 5 bases for J; bases not matched to a gene: 6.

The rearrangement joins TRBV5-1 to TRBJ2-1; the D is unclear. Trimming shortened V by 0 bases and J by 3 bases, and 10 bases separated the two germline ends. Germline-derived CDR1 and CDR2 are SGHRS and YFSETQ. This CDR3 is built from 15 residues. The CDR3 bases are TGCGCCAGCAGCTTGGCCGGGTTGCACTACAATGAGCAGTTCTTC. As protein: CASSLAGLHYNEQFF.

Notes on this clonotype: A much larger clone sits a single nucleotide away, making a read error possible. This rearrangement joins TRBV7-2 to TRBJ1-4, with TRBD1 matching over 8 bases. Germline V gene sequence: CDR1 SGHTA, CDR2 FQGNSA. CDR3 length: 15 amino acids. Unmatched junction bases numbered 10, after V lost 5 bases and J lost 8 bases. CDR3 sequence (DNA): TGTGCCAGCAGCCTCCGGACAGGGCAGAGGGAAAAACTGTTTTTT. This translates into CASSLRTGQREKLFF. Together with reference TRBV7-2 and TRBJ1-4, the CDR3 gives the full variable domain: GAGVSQSPSNKVTEKGKDVELRCDPISGHTALYWYRQSLGQGLEFLIYFQGNSAPDKSGLPSDRFSAERTGGSVSTLTIQRTQQEDSAVYLCASSLRTGQREKLFFGSGTQLSVL.

Ten or more counts support this clonotype. V gene TRBV5-1 combines with J gene TRBJ1-4; 8 nucleotides align to TRBD1. The V gene end was trimmed by 7 bases and the J gene end by 0 bases; junction bases not matched to a gene: 5. CDR3 length: 15 residues. Germline CDR1 is SGHRS and CDR2 is YFSETQ. This CDR3 is CASSTGAATNEKLFF. CDR3 DNA sequence: TGCGCCAGCTCGACAGGGGCGGCAACTAATGAAAAACTGTTTTTT.

This clonotype appeared once. Possible read error: a much larger clone is one base away. A read error is likely, as this CDR3 ends without the conserved phenylalanine or tryptophan. The V and J genes are TRBV20-1 and TRBJ2-1; D is possibly TRBD2 (5 bases). V lost 1 base, J lost 8 bases, and 12 bases lay in between. Germline V gives CDR1 DFQATT, CDR2 SNEGSKA (reference sequence). The CDR3 has 13 residues. For the CDR3, the DNA is TGCAGTGCTAGAGGGACTCCTACGGATGAGCAGTTCATC. Translation gives CSARGTPTDEQFI.

The chain uses TRBV6-6 and TRBJ1-1; a possible D gene is TRBD1 (5 bases). Trimming left V 1 base short and J 4 bases short, with 10 bases between. The CDR3 consists of 14 residues. Per germline, CDR1 MNHNY and CDR2 SVGAGI (reference sequence). Here the CDR3 reads CASSYYGGSTEAFF. CDR3 in DNA: TGTGCCAGCAGTTACTACGGGGGTAGCACTGAAGCTTTCTTT.

This clonotype turned up a few times. CDR3 nucleotide sequence: TGCAGTGCTCGAACAGGGTACACCGGGGAGCTGTTTTTT. This gives the protein CSARTGYTGELFF. This sequence joins TRBV20-1 and TRBJ2-2; tentatively, D is TRBD1 (6 bases). Trimming took 5 bases from V and 3 from J, leaving 10 bases between them. Germline V CDR1 and CDR2: DFQATT, SNEGSKA (reference sequence). The CDR3 is 13 amino acids.

This clonotype was observed at least ten times. V and J are TRBV7-9 and TRBJ2-7; a weak D match, TRBD2 (6 bases). The CDR3 totals 13 residues. V was trimmed by 5 bases and J by 6 bases, leaving 14 bases between them. From germline, CDR1 is SEHNR and CDR2 FQNEAQ (reference sequence). The CDR3 loop reads CASSKPGTVEQYF. CDR3 bases: TGTGCCAGCAGCAAGCCCGGGACTGTCGAGCAGTACTTC.

As to this clonotype: It may be a read error: a sequence one base away is much more abundant. The chain couples TRBV4-1 to TRBJ2-2, with a tentative D call TRBD2 (5 bases). Germline V lookup: CDR1 MGHRA, CDR2 YSYEKL. CDR3 length equals 15 residues. For the CDR3, the DNA is TGCGCCAGCAGCCCTCAGGCTAGCAAGGCCGGGGAGCCGTTTTTT. Its protein product is CASSPQASKAGEPFF.

In its sample, this clonotype is medium-sized. V is TRBV6-2 or TRBV6-3 and J is TRBJ1-2, with D uncertain. The length of the CDR3 is 13 residues. V was trimmed by 2 bases and J by 4 bases, leaving 8 bases between them. Germline values: CDR1 MNHEY, CDR2 SVGEGT. The CDR3 nucleotides are TGTGCCAGCAGTTACGGGCAGCTCTATGGCTACACCTTC. Its translation: CASSYGQLYGYTF.

This clonotype was found many times. The chain combines TRBV5-5 with TRBJ1-5; D is perhaps TRBD1 (6 bases). V lost 4 bases and J 1 base, leaving 15 bases between the germline ends. The CDR3 is 16 residues long. Germline CDR1 SGHKS, CDR2 YYEKEE (reference sequence). CDR3 DNA: TGTGCCAGCAGCAAGGAGGGGGTGTCAAGCAATCAGCCCCAGCATTTT. Translated: CASSKEGVSSNQPQHF. The full variable domain, with the rest looked up from reference TRBV5-5 and TRBJ1-5, is DAGVTQSPTHLIKTRGQQVTLRCSPISGHKSVSWYQQVLGQGPQFIFQYYEKEERGRGNFPDRFSARQFPNYSSELNVNALLLGDSALYLCASSKEGVSSNQPQHFGDGTRLSIL.

This clonotype was recorded at least ten times. J is TRBJ2-7 and V is TRBV7-6; no clear D. The CDR3 runs 13 residues. CDR1 is SGHVS and CDR2 is FNYEAQ in the germline V gene. The V end lost 2 bases, the J end lost 10 bases, and 15 bases lay between the germline ends. DNA of the CDR3: TGTGCCAGCAGCTTATACCGAACCAGTGAACAGTACTTC. Encoded protein: CASSLYRTSEQYF. The full variable domain, in which reference TRBV7-6 and TRBJ2-7 provide the parts outside the CDR3, is GAGVSQSPRYKVTKRGQDVALRCDPISGHVSLYWYRQALGQGPEFLTYFNYEAQQDKSGLPNDRFSAERPEGSISTLTIQRTEQRDSAMYRCASSLYRTSEQYFGPGTRLTVT.

This clonotype was counted at least ten times. The rearrangement uses TRBV5-6 and TRBJ1-2; D ambiguous. The CDR3 is 13 amino acids. CDR1 and CDR2 from the germline V gene are SGHDT and YYEEEE. Trimming removed 4 bases at V and 5 bases at J, with 12 bases between. CDR3 coding DNA: TGTGCCAGCAGCCAAACTACTATTTATGGCTACACCTTC. Translated: CASSQTTIYGYTF.

The chain combines TRBV29-1 with TRBJ1-1; TRBD1 agrees at 9 bases. CDR3 length equals 11 residues. The germline V gene has CDR1 SQVTM and CDR2 ANQGSEA. V lost 7 bases to trimming and J lost 11 bases; unmatched junction nucleotides: 8. As DNA, the CDR3 is TGCAGCGCTAAGACAGGGGGGTGGGCTTTCTTT. As protein: CSAKTGGWAFF.

This clonotype was found many times. The V gene is TRBV20-1, the J gene TRBJ1-6; D gene uncertain. V shed 5 bases and J shed 11 bases, with 16 bases lying between them. CDR1 and CDR2 (germline): DFQATT, SNEGSKA (reference sequence). The CDR3 has 13 residues. The CDR3 region has the DNA TGCAGTGCTTCGGACCGGAGTAAGCCACCCCTCCACTTT. Its protein is CSASDRSKPPLHF.

The V call is TRBV11-2, the J call TRBJ1-1; TRBD1 aligns across 8 bases. Germline V lookup: CDR1 SGHAT, CDR2 FQNNGV. The length of the CDR3 is 16 residues. V dropped 1 base and J dropped 0; count of bases not matched to a gene: 4. In DNA, the CDR3 is TGTGCCAGCAGCTTAGGTTCAGGGGGCCTGAACACTGAAGCTTTCTTT. Protein sequence: CASSLGSGGLNTEAFF.